These T cell receptor beta chains were read from a single sample in a study of blood T cell repertoires in COVID-19. Profiling relied on immunoSEQ multiplex PCR, and the TCRdb table lists in-frame clones only, not all of them. The table includes 110,000 or so clones, roughly 79% detected once. The sample consisted of peripheral blood. These receptors were collected from a woman aged 70-85 years with acute or convalescent COVID-19. Both conserved end residues are part of each CDR3. D genes are given only for firm matches. Size is stated for part of the rows, as once, few or many counts, or as a class when the clone is expanded.

>TRBV7-2|TRBD2|TRBJ2-1|16|.
CASSLVSGRALDEQFF
TGTGCCAGCAGCTTAGTGAGCGGGAGGGCCTTAGACGAGCAGTTCTTC
>TRBV2|.|TRBJ1-2|13|.
CASSESRDYGYTF
TGTGCCAGCAGTGAATCCAGGGACTATGGCTACACCTTC
>TRBV27|TRBD2|TRBJ2-3|15|.
CASRERGRATDTQYF
TGTGCCAGCAGGGAGCGGGGGCGCGCCACAGATACGCAGTATTTT
>TRBV4-2|.|TRBJ2-4|14|.
CASSLEGAKNIQYF
TGTGCCAGCAGCCTGGAGGGAGCCAAAAACATTCAGTACTTC
>TRBV5-1|.|TRBJ2-7|12|few
CASSLAGHEQYF
TGCGCCAGCAGCTTGGCTGGGCACGAGCAGTACTTC
>TRBV7-2|TRBD2|TRBJ2-3|12|.
CASSSGGFTQYF
TGTGCCAGCAGCTCGGGGGGATTTACGCAGTATTTT
>TRBV27|.|TRBJ2-5|13|.
CASSSGIGETQYF
TGTGCCAGCAGCTCGGGGATTGGGGAGACCCAGTACTTC
>TRBV11-2|.|TRBJ2-2|14|once
CASSLDRETGELFF
TGTGCCAGCAGCTTAGATCGGGAAACCGGGGAGCTGTTTTTT
>TRBV7-2|TRBD2|TRBJ2-1|15|.
CASSVAGLAMGEQFF
TGTGCCAGCAGCGTAGCCGGACTAGCGATGGGTGAGCAGTTCTTC
>TRBV2|TRBD1|TRBJ2-7|15|few
CASTVEGQGSYEQYF
TGTGCCAGCACCGTGGAGGGACAGGGTTCCTACGAGCAGTACTTC
>TRBV5-6|.|TRBJ2-5|15|.
CASSRRTGLGETQYF
TGTGCCAGCAGCCGCAGAACAGGGCTGGGAGAGACCCAGTACTTC
>TRBV10-3|.|TRBJ2-7|14|.
CAISEYGSPYEQYF
TGTGCCATCAGTGAGTATGGCAGTCCCTACGAGCAGTACTTC
>TRBV10-2|.|TRBJ2-3|15|.
CASSGDLGFTDTQYF
TGCGCCAGCAGTGGCGATCTCGGGTTCACAGATACGCAGTATTTT
>TRBV7-2|.|TRBJ2-7|14|.
CASSSQAGPYEQYF
TGTGCCAGCAGCTCTCAGGCAGGCCCCTACGAGCAGTACTTC
>TRBV6-1|TRBD2|TRBJ2-3|16|.
CASSDPTSGNTDTQYF
TGTGCCAGCAGTGACCCGACTAGCGGGAATACAGATACGCAGTATTTT
>TRBV20-1|.|TRBJ1-5|11|.
CSANFRGSQHF
TGCAGTGCTAATTTTCGGGGGTCCCAGCATTTT
>TRBV14|.|TRBJ2-5|14|few
CASSQQGFLETQYF
TGTGCCAGCAGCCAGCAGGGTTTTCTGGAGACCCAGTACTTC
>TRBV19|.|TRBJ2-3|13|.
CASRSVGTDTQYF
TGTGCCAGTAGATCGGTAGGCACAGATACGCAGTATTTT
>TRBV5-8|TRBD1|TRBJ2-7|16|.
CASSGLQTGKVYEQYF
TGTGCCAGCAGCGGACTTCAGACAGGGAAAGTCTACGAGCAGTACTTC
>TRBV9|.|TRBJ1-2|12|.
CASSATGTSYTF
TGTGCCAGCAGCGCGACAGGAACTAGCTACACCTTC
>TRBV7-2|.|TRBJ2-3|14|.
CASSFPGGTDTQYF
TGTGCCAGCAGCTTTCCGGGTGGCACAGATACGCAGTATTTT
>TRBV9|.|TRBJ2-1|11|.
CASTRGNEQFF
TGTGCCAGCACCCGAGGCAATGAGCAGTTCTTC
>TRBV4-3|TRBD2|TRBJ2-7|15|.
CASSQDTSGGREQYF
TGCGCCAGCAGCCAAGATACGAGCGGGGGTCGCGAGCAGTACTTC
>TRBV7-9|TRBD1|TRBJ2-7|15|few
CASSSLTGGTYEQYF
TGTGCCAGCAGCTCTTTGACAGGGGGTACCTACGAGCAGTACTTC
>TRBV6-2/TRBV6-3|.|TRBJ2-5|14|.
CASSYTAFQETQYF
TGTGCCAGCAGTTACACAGCTTTCCAAGAGACCCAGTACTTC
>TRBV24-1|.|TRBJ1-1|14|.
CATSDSALLGSAFF
TGTGCCACCAGTGATTCCGCCCTCCTAGGCTCCGCTTTCTTT
>TRBV25-1|TRBD1|TRBJ1-2|17|.
CASSEYLAGGGGGGYTF
TGTGCCAGCAGTGAATATTTGGCAGGGGGAGGAGGGGGTGGCTACACCTTC
>TRBV10-3|.|TRBJ1-3|15|.
CAISGGQGMSETIYF
TGTGCCATCAGTGGTGGTCAGGGTATGAGCGAGACCATATATTTT
>TRBV5-1|TRBD2|TRBJ2-3|16|.
CASSLGSGGAADTQYF
TGCGCCAGCAGCTTGGGTAGCGGGGGGGCCGCAGATACGCAGTATTTT
>TRBV5-4|TRBD1|TRBJ1-2|17|.
CASRPGTGVLKNYGYTF
TGTGCCAGCAGGCCGGGGACAGGGGTCCTAAAAAACTATGGCTACACCTTC
>TRBV7-2|.|TRBJ2-2|16|.
CASSRDPLATTGELFF
TGTGCCAGCAGCCGTGACCCCTTAGCCACTACCGGGGAGCTGTTTTTT
>TRBV28|TRBD2|TRBJ2-3|15|.
CASRGAGGSTDTQYF
TGTGCCTCCCGGGGGGCGGGAGGGAGCACAGATACGCAGTATTTT
>TRBV6-6|.|TRBJ2-7|15|.
CASSYAGRVSDEQYF
TGTGCCAGCAGTTACGCCGGCAGGGTTTCCGACGAGCAGTACTTC
>TRBV7-2|.|TRBJ2-7|11|.
CASSLSREQYF
TGTGCCAGCAGCTTAAGCCGCGAGCAGTACTTC
>TRBV15|.|TRBJ2-3|12|.
CATSSLGDTQYF
TGTGCCACCAGCAGCCTCGGGGATACGCAGTATTTT
>TRBV19|TRBD1|TRBJ1-6|17|.
CASQSGTGATYNSPLHF
TGTGCCAGCCAGTCCGGGACAGGGGCCACCTATAATTCACCCCTCCACTTT
>TRBV19|.|TRBJ1-4|13|.
CASSLGHNEKLFF
TGTGCCAGTAGCTTGGGGCATAATGAAAAACTGTTTTTT
>TRBV6-6|.|TRBJ2-7|12|.
CASSLGGYEQYF
TGTGCCAGCAGCTTGGGGGGATACGAGCAGTACTTC
>TRBV5-1|.|TRBJ1-6|17|.
CASSLEFARREGSPLHF
TGCGCCAGCAGCTTGGAATTCGCCCGCAGGGAAGGTTCACCCCTCCACTTT
>TRBV2|.|TRBJ1-4|13|.
CASSQGQFVKLFF
TGTGCCAGCAGCCAGGGACAATTTGTAAAACTGTTTTTT
>TRBV5-1|.|TRBJ2-2|16|.
CASSLVAVANTGELFF
TGCGCCAGCAGCTTGGTTGCGGTCGCGAACACCGGGGAGCTGTTTTTT
>TRBV9|.|TRBJ2-2|14|.
CASSAHSGLGELFF
TGTGCCAGCAGCGCTCATAGTGGGCTCGGGGAGCTGTTTTTT
>TRBV27|TRBD2|TRBJ2-1|18|.
CASSRIPGLAGEENEQFF
TGTGCCAGCAGCCGAATACCGGGACTAGCGGGAGAAGAGAATGAGCAGTTCTTC
>TRBV20-1|.|TRBJ2-1|15|.
CSASWTGAPFDEQFF
TGCAGTGCTAGTTGGACGGGAGCGCCGTTCGATGAGCAGTTCTTC
>TRBV2|.|TRBJ2-4|15|.
CASSVTEIAKNIQYF
TGTGCCAGCAGTGTCACGGAGATAGCCAAAAACATTCAGTACTTC
>TRBV5-6|.|TRBJ1-6|16|.
CASSLAGSSYNSPLHF
TGTGCCAGCAGCTTGGCCGGTAGCTCCTATAATTCACCCCTCCACTTT
>TRBV5-6|TRBD1|TRBJ2-7|14|few
CASRRTGTGDEQYF
TGTGCCAGCAGGCGCACCGGGACAGGGGACGAGCAGTACTTC
>TRBV9|.|TRBJ2-5|16|.
CASSERGGQPQETQYF
TGTGCCAGCAGCGAAAGAGGGGGACAACCACAAGAGACCCAGTACTTC
>TRBV24-1|TRBD1|TRBJ2-3|17|.
CATSDHEWTGDTDTQYF
TGTGCCACCAGTGACCACGAATGGACAGGAGACACAGATACGCAGTATTTT
>TRBV4-3|.|TRBJ1-5|18|.
CASSQDYSFGGDNQPQHF
TGCGCCAGCAGCCAAGATTATAGTTTTGGAGGGGACAATCAGCCCCAGCATTTT
>TRBV4-3|.|TRBJ1-6|14|.
CASSGRQSNSPLHF
TGCGCCAGCAGCGGCCGACAGAGTAATTCACCCCTCCACTTT